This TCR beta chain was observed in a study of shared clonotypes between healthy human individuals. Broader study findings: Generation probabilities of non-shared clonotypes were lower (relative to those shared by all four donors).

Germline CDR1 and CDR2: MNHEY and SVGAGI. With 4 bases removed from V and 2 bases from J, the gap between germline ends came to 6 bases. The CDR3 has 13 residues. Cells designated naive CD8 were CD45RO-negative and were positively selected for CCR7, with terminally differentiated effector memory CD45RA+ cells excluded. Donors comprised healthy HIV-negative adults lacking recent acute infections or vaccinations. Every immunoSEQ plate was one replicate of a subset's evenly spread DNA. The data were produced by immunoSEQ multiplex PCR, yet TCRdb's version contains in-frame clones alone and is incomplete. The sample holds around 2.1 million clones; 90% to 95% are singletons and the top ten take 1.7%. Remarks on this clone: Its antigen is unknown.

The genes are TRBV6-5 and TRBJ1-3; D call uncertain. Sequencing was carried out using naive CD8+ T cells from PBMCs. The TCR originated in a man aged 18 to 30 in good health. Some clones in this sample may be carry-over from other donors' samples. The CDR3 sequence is CASSSAAGNTIYF. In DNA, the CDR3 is TGTGCCAGCAGTTCCGCAGCTGGAAACACCATATATTTT.